This T cell receptor gamma chain was identified during a study of gammadelta T cells in human blood. Notes on the study in general: Microbial exposure appeared to drive polyclonal γδ T cell expansion after birth.

The V gene's germline CDR1 is VENAVY and CDR2 YDSYNSRV. There are 14 residues in the CDR3. The junction had 11 bases not matched to a gene; V was cut back by 5 bases and J by 8 bases. TCRdb reran clone calling via CATT on the RT-PCR reads. The sample has 400 or so gamma-chain clones; 4% to 5.5% are singletons. This clone counts as large (0.1 to 1%). As yet, its antigen is unknown. The rearrangement joins TRGV8 to TRGJP1. The sequenced sample was non-Vgamma9Vdelta2 gamma-delta T cells from infant blood. The clonotype originates from a human donor. The CDR3 bases are TGTGCCACCTGGGCCATGTTAGGAGGTTGGTTCAAGATATTT. This translates into CATWAMLGGWFKIF.